These 8 T cell receptor beta chains share one sample of origin, sequenced in a study of Ad26.COV2.S vaccination and SARS-CoV-2 variants. Assay used: immunoSEQ multiplex PCR; TCRdb lists only in-frame clones, some missing. The repertoire consists of fewer than 500,000 clones, with more than 80% occurring once and the leading ten covering roughly an eighth. Treatment: roughly 20 received Ad26.COV2.S at low or high dose, single or two shots; about 5 received placebo; per-sample allocation not given. Each sample was drawn 63 days after the first injection (of vaccine or placebo). Source: peripheral blood, taken in a trial of Ad26.COV2.S vaccine versus placebo. These receptor sequences come from a person aged 18-65 years who received the Ad26.COV2.S COVID-19 vaccine or a placebo.

This clone was detected a few times. The genes are TRBV7-2 and TRBJ1-1, with 7 bases aligning to TRBD1. The V and J ends lost 4 bases and 6 bases, in that order; junction bases with no gene match: 5. Germline V gives CDR1 SGHTA, CDR2 FQGNSA. This CDR3 contains 13 residues. Written as DNA, the CDR3 is TGTGCCAGCAGCTCGACAGGGATTCCTGAAGCTTTCTTT. Amino acid sequence: CASSSTGIPEAFF.

The rearrangement joins TRBV27 to TRBJ2-7, with D possibly TRBD1 on 5 matching bases. Trimming took 6 bases from V and 3 from J, leaving 12 bases between them. The germline CDR1 and CDR2 sequences are MNHEY and SMNVEV (reference sequence). This CDR3 has 13 amino acids. The CDR3 here is CASSYGQYYEQYF. The CDR3 coding sequence is TGTGCCAGCAGCTACGGACAATACTACGAGCAGTACTTC.

V is TRBV30 and J is TRBJ1-2; D is uncertain. The CDR3 sequence is 13 residues long. The germline gives CDR1 GTSNPN, CDR2 SVGIG (reference sequence). Trimming took 3 bases from V and 5 from J, leaving 13 bases between them. CDR3 coding DNA: TGTGCCTGGAGGCACTCGGGAAGGTATGGCTACACCTTC. Its protein is CAWRHSGRYGYTF. The complete variable domain, with remaining parts taken from reference TRBV30 and TRBJ1-2, reads SQTIHQWPATLVQPVGSPLSLECTVEGTSNPNLYWYRQAAGRGLQLLFYSVGIGQISSEVPQNLSASRPQDRQFILSSKKLLLSDSGFYLCAWRHSGRYGYTFGSGTRLTVV.

This clone came up once. The chain employs TRBV18 and TRBJ2-7; D may be TRBD2 (6 bases). The CDR3 length is 14 residues. The V end lost 2 bases, the J end lost 2 bases, and 10 bases lay between the germline ends. From germline, CDR1 is KGHSH and CDR2 LQKENI. Written as DNA, the CDR3 is TGTGCCAGCTCACCAGGCGGGGCCCCCTACGAGCAGTACTTC. It encodes CASSPGGAPYEQYF.

The rearrangement joins TRBV28 to TRBJ2-5, with TRBD2 identical over 13 bases. V gave up 3 bases and J gave up 1 base; unmatched junction bases: 2. Germline V gene lookup returns CDR1 MDHEN and CDR2 SYDVKM. This CDR3 contains 16 residues. CDR3 protein: CASSLRLAGGQETQYF. The DNA for the CDR3 is TGTGCCAGCAGTTTGAGACTAGCGGGAGGCCAAGAGACCCAGTACTTC.

V and J are TRBV30 and TRBJ1-2; the D is unclear. Trimming pared 1 base from V and 2 bases from J, leaving 8 bases between. Germline-derived CDR1 and CDR2 are GTSNPN and SVGIG (reference sequence). This CDR3 region has 13 residues. CDR3 amino acids: CAWSAGMNYGYTF. Here the CDR3 DNA reads TGTGCCTGGAGTGCAGGAATGAACTATGGCTACACCTTC.

The J gene is TRBJ2-2, the V gene TRBV24-1; D gene uncertain. The CDR3 loop spans 16 amino acids. Trimming pared 2 bases from V and 5 bases from J, leaving 14 bases between. In germline, CDR1 is KGHDR, CDR2 SFDVKD. The CDR3 region is CATSDSTMVGTGELFF. CDR3 bases: TGTGCCACCAGTGATTCCACCATGGTGGGAACCGGGGAGCTGTTTTTT.

CDR3 loop: CATPEGDRENKAFF. In DNA form, the CDR3 reads TGTGCCACCCCAGAAGGGGACAGGGAGAATAAAGCTTTCTTT. This sequence joins TRBV6-5 and TRBJ1-1; TRBD1 aligns across 9 bases. Losses at the gene ends were 10 bases for V and 9 bases for J; bases not matched to a gene: 15. CDR1 and CDR2 from the germline V gene are MNHEY and SVGAGI. The CDR3 runs 14 residues.